There are a few counts of the clone carrying this T cell receptor beta chain. The sample originates from a study of stem cell transplantation in POMP-related autoinflammatory disease. Study context: Impaired MHC class I-dependent CD8+ differentiation was hypothesized from defective thymoproteasomes.

This CDR3 comprises 13 residues. Germline V gene lookup returns CDR1 SGDLS and CDR2 YYNGEE. V lost 0 bases, J lost 6 bases, and 6 bases lay in between. Profiling relied on immunoSEQ multiplex PCR, and the TCRdb table lists in-frame clones only, not all of them. The sample lists more than 4,000 clones, 80% to 95% occurring once. This TCR was recovered from a human patient with POMP-related autoinflammation and immune dysregulation (PRAID). A share of the T cells may be of graft donor origin. V gene TRBV9 combines with J gene TRBJ2-2, with D uncertain. The sequencing here drew on CD8+ T cells from PBMCs, taken after stem cell transplantation. The CDR3 bases are TGTGCCAGCAGCGTAGGCCCCCCCGGGGAGCTGTTTTTT. Protein product: CASSVGPPGELFF.